This T cell receptor (beta chain) was recovered during a study of blood T cell repertoires in COVID-19. Across the study: The United States, Italy and Spain provided the acute and convalescent COVID-19 samples.

Data came from immunoSEQ multiplex PCR; TCRdb stores just in-frame clones and leaves some out. The data hold approximately 300,000 clones, with 70% to 90% observed a single time. V shed 4 bases and J shed 9 bases, with 13 bases lying between them. This CDR3 region has 13 residues. Per germline, CDR1 MRHNA and CDR2 SNTAGT. What was sequenced was peripheral blood. The sequence came from a woman aged 45-60 years with COVID-19, enrolled during active disease. The V call is TRBV6-4, the J call TRBJ2-1; D unresolved. The CDR3 nucleotides read TGTGCCAGCAGTGCCCTTGAGGAAGGTGAGCAGTTCTTC. It yields the protein CASSALEEGEQFF.